These 26 T cell receptor beta chains were all obtained from the same sample, sequenced in a study of shared clonotypes between healthy human individuals. Assay: immunoSEQ multiplex PCR; the TCRdb copy retains only in-frame clones and omits some. The data contain about 330,000 clones, roughly 87% of them singletons. The sequenced material came from memory CD8+ T cells sorted from blood. Sample subset: CD45RO+ cells pooled with CCR7-negative TemRA cells. The origin of the receptors is a man younger than 35 in good health.

DNA for the CDR3: TGTGCCAGCAGTTCACAGGGCTGGGGCTACACCTTC. Translated, it gives CASSSQGWGYTF. This rearrangement joins TRBV28 to TRBJ1-2, with a weak D call TRBD1 (6 bases). CDR3 length equals 12 residues. V shed 4 bases and J shed 8 bases, with 11 bases lying between them. Germline CDR1 is MDHEN and CDR2 is SYDVKM.

The genes are TRBV4-3 and TRBJ2-5; 7 bases agree with TRBD2. CDR3 size: 16 residues. The ends lost 2 bases at V and 5 bases at J; junction bases unmatched: 11. Germline V gene lookup returns CDR1 LGHNA and CDR2 YSLEER. CDR3 nucleotide sequence: TGCGCCAGCAGCCAAATGCGGGGGTTGGGGCGGGAGACCCAGTACTTC. Translated, it gives CASSQMRGLGRETQYF.

CDR3 sequence: CASSETPGTDTQYF. DNA of the CDR3: TGTGCCAGCAGTGAGACCCCCGGGACAGATACGCAGTATTTT. The V and J genes are TRBV6-4 and TRBJ2-3; D gene ambiguous. V was shortened by 3 bases and J by 3 bases, with 10 bases between the two germline ends. The CDR3 spans 14 residues. The germline V gene has CDR1 MRHNA and CDR2 SNTAGT.

V is TRBV27 and J is TRBJ2-1; the D gene could be TRBD1 or TRBD2 (5 bases each). Per the germline V gene, CDR1 is MNHEY and CDR2 is SMNVEV (reference sequence). Trimming pared 5 bases from V and 5 bases from J, leaving 13 bases between. The CDR3 runs to 14 residues. CDR3 nucleotide sequence: TGTGCCAGCAGTAACCGGGACGATAACAATGAGCAGTTCTTC. It specifies CASSNRDDNNEQFF.

This clone showed up just once. One end of the junction varies from germline; a read error may be responsible. The chain uses TRBV7-7 and TRBJ2-2; D ambiguous. The germline V gene encodes CDR1 SSHAT and CDR2 FNYEAQ (reference sequence). CDR3 length: 14 residues. CDR3: CASSLVENTGELFF. CDR3 DNA: TGTGCTAGCAGCTTAGTGGAGAACACCGGGGAGCTGTTTTTT.

The V call is TRBV12-5, the J call TRBJ2-7, with TRBD1 matching over 11 bases. Per germline, CDR1 LGHNT and CDR2 FRNRAP. V trimming: 8 bases; J trimming: 6 bases; junction bases outside the gene matches: 6. The CDR3 has 13 residues. CDR3 loop: CASNPGQGVEQYF. CDR3 nucleotides: TGTGCTAGTAATCCGGGACAGGGGGTCGAGCAGTACTTC.

The chain uses TRBV4-1 and TRBJ1-1, with a possible D match to TRBD1 (5 bases). This CDR3 is 15 amino acids long. Germline V gene data show CDR1 as MGHRA and CDR2 as YSYEKL. The V end lost 0 bases, the J end lost 7 bases, and 15 bases lay between the germline ends. The CDR3 spells CASSQDPGRLDEAFF. The DNA of the CDR3 is TGCGCCAGCAGCCAAGACCCGGGACGCCTGGATGAAGCTTTCTTT.

V and J are TRBV4-1 and TRBJ2-5; TRBD1 agrees at 7 bases. V shed 5 bases, J shed 5 bases, and the junction held 11 bases outside the gene matches. The CDR3 is 15 residues long. CDR1 and CDR2 (germline): MGHRA, YSYEKL. In DNA form, the CDR3 reads TGCGCCAGCAGCTCAGGACAGGCACCGGGGGAGACCCAGTACTTC. The encoded protein is CASSSGQAPGETQYF.

J is TRBJ2-7 and V is TRBV11-2; 8 nucleotides match TRBD2. The CDR3 is made up of 15 amino acids. Per the germline V gene, CDR1 is SGHAT and CDR2 is FQNNGV. J was trimmed by 6 bases and V by 1 base; bases with no gene match: 8. CDR3 DNA: TGTGCCAGCAGCTTAGGGACGGGGGGGGCCTTCGAGCAGTACTTC. Protein: CASSLGTGGAFEQYF.

The chain has TRBV7-9 and TRBJ2-1; no reliable D call. Germline V gene sequence: CDR1 SEHNR, CDR2 FQNEAQ (reference sequence). The V end lost 7 bases, the J end lost 8 bases, and 9 bases lay between the germline ends. The CDR3 is made up of 11 amino acids. The CDR3 spells CASTPMDEQFF. CDR3 in DNA: TGTGCCAGCACCCCCATGGATGAGCAGTTCTTC.

This clone came up once. This chain uses TRBV5-1 with TRBJ2-7, with D perhaps given as TRBD1 or TRBD2 (6 bases each). The CDR3 has 13 residues. Germline V gives CDR1 SGHRS, CDR2 YFSETQ. V dropped 2 bases and J dropped 9 bases, with 15 bases sitting between them. CDR3 residues: CASSLRRGNGQYF. CDR3 in DNA: TGCGCCAGCAGCTTACGGAGGGGGAATGGGCAGTACTTC.

This chain links TRBV13 with TRBJ1-4, with 7 nucleotides matching TRBD1. V gave up 5 bases and J gave up 5 bases; unmatched junction bases: 5. The CDR3 covers 14 residues. Germline V lookup: CDR1 PRHDT, CDR2 FYEKMQ (reference sequence). Here the CDR3 DNA reads TGTGCCAGCAGCCTCGGACAGGAAAATGAAAAACTGTTTTTT. Amino acid sequence: CASSLGQENEKLFF.

This chain connects TRBV18 to TRBJ2-2, with 8 positions matching TRBD1. The J segment lost 10 bases and the V segment lost 2 bases, leaving 9 bases of the junction unmatched. This CDR3 comprises 15 residues. Germline V gene data show CDR1 as KGHSH and CDR2 as LQKENI. CDR3 region: CASSPSTGVLEELFF. The CDR3 coding sequence is TGTGCCAGCTCACCATCGACAGGGGTACTGGAGGAGCTGTTTTTT.

The rearrangement links TRBV6-1 to TRBJ2-7; 7 nucleotides line up with TRBD1. The junction had 8 bases not matched to a gene; V was cut back by 3 bases and J by 6 bases. This CDR3 has 14 residues. The germline V gene has CDR1 MNHNS and CDR2 SASEGT. The CDR3 coding sequence is TGTGCCAGCAGTGAGACAGGGTCCAGGCTCGAGCAGTACTTC. This translates into CASSETGSRLEQYF.

The rearrangement uses TRBV9 and TRBJ2-1; the match to TRBD2 covers 7 bases. Germline-derived CDR1 and CDR2 are SGDLS and YYNGEE. This CDR3 has 16 amino acids. Germline trimming cut 3 bases from V and 0 bases from J; bases unmatched to any gene: 6. Here the CDR3 DNA reads TGTGCCAGCAGCGAGGAAGCGGGAAGCTCCTACAATGAGCAGTTCTTC. This gives the protein CASSEEAGSSYNEQFF.

This chain uses TRBV19 with TRBJ2-2; 7 nucleotides match TRBD1. The germline CDR1 and CDR2 sequences are LNHDA and SQIVND (reference sequence). V lost 8 bases and J lost 7; bases outside the gene matches: 13. The CDR3 runs to 15 residues. The CDR3 coding sequence is TGTGCCAGTTCCTACAGGGGATCCGGTCACGGGGAGCTGTTTTTT. The encoded protein is CASSYRGSGHGELFF.

The rearrangement links TRBV7-8 to TRBJ2-1; possible D gene TRBD2, 6 bases. Looked up from germline, CDR1 is SGHVS and CDR2 is FQNEAQ. This CDR3 has 16 amino acids. The germline V and J ends were trimmed by 1 base and 4 bases, with 14 bases remaining between them. This CDR3 is CASSLEGGTPYNEQFF. CDR3 DNA sequence: TGTGCCAGCAGCTTAGAAGGCGGGACCCCTTACAATGAGCAGTTCTTC.

This clone has only one observation. The chain couples TRBV27 to TRBJ2-2; 7 bases align to TRBD2. Germline V lookup: CDR1 MNHEY, CDR2 SMNVEV (reference sequence). The CDR3 consists of 15 residues. The junction had 13 bases not matched to a gene; V was cut back by 7 bases and J by 8 bases. CDR3 residues: CASTPVGTSEGELFF. The CDR3 nucleotides are TGTGCCAGCACCCCAGTCGGCACTAGCGAAGGGGAGCTGTTTTTT.

This clone was recorded a few times. V gene TRBV5-5 combines with J gene TRBJ1-1; D is perhaps TRBD1 (6 bases). CDR1 and CDR2 (germline): SGHKS, YYEKEE (reference sequence). The CDR3 is 17 residues long. V was clipped by 0 bases and J by 4 bases, with 19 bases between them. The CDR3: CASSLAAMGGMATEAFF. In DNA form, the CDR3 reads TGTGCCAGCAGCTTGGCGGCCATGGGGGGCATGGCCACTGAAGCTTTCTTT.

This rearrangement joins TRBV28 to TRBJ1-3, with 11 positions matching TRBD1. CDR1 and CDR2 (germline): MDHEN, SYDVKM. This CDR3 is built from 14 residues. Trimming took 5 bases from V and 7 from J; bases not matched to a gene: 4. The CDR3 DNA sequence: TGTGCCAGCAGTGGACAGGGGGCAGGGAACACCATATATTTT. Translated, it gives CASSGQGAGNTIYF.

The J gene is TRBJ2-7, the V gene TRBV7-9; D unresolved. The CDR3 sequence is 12 residues long. In germline, CDR1 is SEHNR, CDR2 FQNEAQ (reference sequence). V was trimmed by 7 bases and J by 0 bases, leaving 7 bases between them. The CDR3 DNA reads as TGTGCCAGCATTGGCGACTCCTACGAGCAGTACTTC. The encoded protein is CASIGDSYEQYF.

This chain uses TRBV4-3 with TRBJ2-5; 9 bases line up with TRBD1. In germline, CDR1 is LGHNA, CDR2 YSLEER. The CDR3 has 15 residues. Unmatched junction bases numbered 7, after V lost 3 bases and J lost 5 bases. Here the CDR3 DNA reads TGCGCCAGCAGCCAGGACGGGACAGGGTATGAGACCCAGTACTTC. Residues: CASSQDGTGYETQYF.

This rearrangement joins TRBV7-2 to TRBJ2-7; D is uncertain. Germline V gives CDR1 SGHTA, CDR2 FQGNSA. V was pared by 1 base and J by 3 bases, with 7 bases between. The CDR3 totals 13 residues. CDR3 nucleotides: TGTGCCAGCAGCTTAGATGGTCTCTACGAGCAGTACTTC. Translating it yields CASSLDGLYEQYF.

The gene calls are TRBV4-1 and TRBJ2-7; D is unclear. The CDR3 is 15 amino acids. Germline V lookup: CDR1 MGHRA, CDR2 YSYEKL. The germline V and J ends were trimmed by 1 base and 3 bases, with 13 bases remaining between them. DNA for the CDR3: TGCGCCAGCAGCCAAGGCCAAATGCCCGGCTACGAGCAGTACTTC. The encoded protein is CASSQGQMPGYEQYF.

The chain employs TRBV15 and TRBJ2-2; D unclear. Germline lookup yields CDR1 LNHNV and CDR2 YYDKDF (reference sequence). V was shortened by 1 base and J by 2 bases, with 17 bases between the two germline ends. The CDR3 length is 18 residues. The CDR3 DNA reads TGTGCCACCAGCAGAGCTTTTTCTGGGCAATTCAACACCGGGGAGCTGTTTTTT. Translation: CATSRAFSGQFNTGELFF.

Remarks on this clone: This sample also contains other DNA sequences that code for the same CDR3. The chain carries TRBV30 and TRBJ2-7; possible D gene TRBD1, 6 bases. CDR3 length equals 13 residues. CDR1 is GTSNPN and CDR2 is SVGIG in the germline V gene (reference sequence). V lost 0 bases and J 0 bases, leaving 6 bases between the germline ends. CDR3 in DNA: TGTGCCTGGAGTGTACAGGGCTCCTACGAGCAGTACTTC. This codes for CAWSVQGSYEQYF.